One and the same sample provided the 6 T cell receptor beta chains below, sequenced in a study of T cell repertoires in cytomegalovirus infection. The antigens for these receptors are not known. TCRdb itself ran the reads through MiXCR, one entry per CDR3 protein. This repertoire shows about 110,000 distinct CDR3 sequences, 29% found once; its top ten account for about 81%. The input for sequencing was CD8+ T cells from cultured PBMCs, taken from culture after CMV antigen stimulation. The receptors come from a human donor in good health (CMV status not recorded). Some clones in this sample may be carry-over from other donors' samples.

The rearrangement joins TRBV10-3 to TRBJ2-7; D perhaps matches TRBD1 (6 bases). Germline-derived CDR1 and CDR2 are ENHRY and SYGVKD. V lost 4 bases and J lost 3, with 7 bases in between. CDR3 length: 12 amino acids. The CDR3 spells CAISGTVYEQYF. CDR3 bases: TGTGCCATCAGTGGGACAGTCTACGAGCAGTACTTC.

This chain joins TRBV12-3 or TRBV12-4 and TRBJ2-7, with unresolved D. The CDR3 contains 13 residues. The V gene lost 2 bases and the J gene lost 5 bases, with 10 bases spanning the gap. CDR3 sequence (DNA): TGTGCCAGCAGTTTACTAGGGCTCCACGAGCAGTACTTC. This gives the protein CASSLLGLHEQYF.

This clonotype was seen more than once but under ten times. The CDR3 is CASSDREAKGGYTF. The CDR3 region has the DNA TGCGCCAGCAGTGACAGGGAAGCAAAAGGTGGCTACACCTTC. The chain carries TRBV5-1 and TRBJ1-2; 7 bases are a match to TRBD1. Germline CDR1 is SGHRS and CDR2 is YFSETQ. Losses at the gene ends were 5 bases for V and 7 bases for J; bases not matched to a gene: 11. The CDR3 runs 14 residues.

This clonotype was counted a single time. The V and J genes are TRBV7-3 and TRBJ2-7; the D is unclear. CDR3 length: 15 residues. Germline assignment: CDR1 SGHTA and CDR2 FQGTGA. With 5 bases removed from V and 3 bases from J, the gap between germline ends came to 17 bases. In nucleotides, the CDR3 is TGTGCCAGCAGCCCCCGTTTGGTTAGTAGCTACGAGCAGTACTTC. It codes for CASSPRLVSSYEQYF.

The gene calls are TRBV27 and TRBJ1-2, with 9 bases lining up with TRBD1. V lost 10 bases, J lost 1 base, and 7 bases stayed unmatched. The CDR3 loop spans 14 amino acids. Per germline, CDR1 MNHEY and CDR2 SMNVEV (reference sequence). The CDR3 spells CATSQGAGNYGYTF. The CDR3, as DNA: TGTGCCACCTCACAGGGGGCGGGTAACTATGGCTACACCTTC.

This clonotype was counted many times. This chain connects TRBV4-1 to TRBJ1-1, with TRBD1 matching over 7 bases. The length of the CDR3 is 15 residues. V trimming: 0 bases; J trimming: 3 bases; junction bases outside the gene matches: 4. Germline CDR1 MGHRA, CDR2 YSYEKL. The CDR3 spells CASSQDRGQYTEAFF. CDR3 nucleotides: TGCGCCAGCAGCCAAGATAGGGGACAGTACACTGAAGCTTTCTTT.